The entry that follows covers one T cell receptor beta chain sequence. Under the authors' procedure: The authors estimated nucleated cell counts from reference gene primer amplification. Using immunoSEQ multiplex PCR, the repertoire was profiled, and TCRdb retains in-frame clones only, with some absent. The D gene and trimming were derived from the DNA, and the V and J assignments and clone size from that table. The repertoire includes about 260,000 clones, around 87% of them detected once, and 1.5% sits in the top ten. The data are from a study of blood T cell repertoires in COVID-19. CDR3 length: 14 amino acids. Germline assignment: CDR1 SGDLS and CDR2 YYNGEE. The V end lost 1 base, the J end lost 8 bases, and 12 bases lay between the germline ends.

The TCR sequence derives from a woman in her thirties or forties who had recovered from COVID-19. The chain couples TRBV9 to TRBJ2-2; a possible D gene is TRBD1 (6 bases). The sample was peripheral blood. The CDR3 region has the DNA TGTGCCAGCAGCGTATTACAGGGATCTGGGGAGCTGTTTTTT. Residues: CASSVLQGSGELFF.